These 21 T cell receptor beta chains were all obtained from the same sample, sequenced in a study of long-term antiretroviral therapy in people with HIV. Samples were assayed with immunoSEQ v3.0 at survey level. Only in-frame clones appear in the TCRdb table, and some are missing; sequencing was by immunoSEQ multiplex PCR. The table records around 28,000 clones, about 86% of them present only once. The sequenced sample was unsorted PBMCs, obtained 0.8 years after starting antiretroviral therapy. These receptors originate from a woman in her 30s with HIV.

This clone has only one observation. V and J are TRBV7-2 and TRBJ1-3; 8 bases agree with TRBD1. This CDR3 spans 14 amino acids. V dropped 4 bases and J dropped 2; count of bases not matched to a gene: 1. Germline CDR1 is SGHTA and CDR2 is FQGNSA. In nucleotides, the CDR3 is TGTGCCAGCAGCTACAGGGGGGCTGGAAACACCATATATTTT. This encodes CASSYRGAGNTIYF.

The CDR3 DNA reads TGTGCCAGCAGCCTACAGAGCACAGATACGCAGTATTTT. Protein sequence: CASSLQSTDTQYF. The genes are TRBV7-9 and TRBJ2-3; D gene ambiguous. The V gene lost 5 bases and the J gene lost 0 bases, with 6 bases spanning the gap. Germline V gives CDR1 SEHNR, CDR2 FQNEAQ (reference sequence). This CDR3 contains 13 residues.

The chain carries TRBV27 and TRBJ2-1, with a tentative D call TRBD1 (5 bases). The germline V gene has CDR1 MNHEY and CDR2 SMNVEV (reference sequence). V was clipped by 5 bases and J by 8 bases, with 7 bases between them. The CDR3 spans 11 residues. This CDR3 reads CASSQGHEQFF. The DNA for the CDR3 is TGTGCCAGCAGTCAGGGCCATGAGCAGTTCTTC.

This clone was seen a handful of times. The CDR3 sequence: CASSVWDSSTDTQYF. As DNA, the CDR3 is TGTGCCAGCAGTGTTTGGGACAGTAGCACAGATACGCAGTATTTT. J is TRBJ2-3 and V is TRBV6-1, with 7 positions matching TRBD1. The junction had 4 bases not matched to a gene; V was cut back by 4 bases and J by 0 bases. CDR1 is MNHNS, CDR2 SASEGT, per germline. The CDR3 loop spans 15 amino acids.

The V call is TRBV5-4, the J call TRBJ1-2; the D is unclear. The V gene's germline CDR1 is SGHNT and CDR2 YYREEE (reference sequence). The CDR3 is made up of 16 amino acids. V lost 0 bases and J lost 3, with 15 bases in between. CDR3 sequence (DNA): TGTGCCAGCAGCTTGGGATTTGAAAGATCTGACTATGGCTACACCTTC. It yields the protein CASSLGFERSDYGYTF.

J is TRBJ1-2 and V is TRBV4-1, with D unresolved. CDR3 length equals 16 residues. The V end lost 1 base, the J end lost 4 bases, and 16 bases lay between the germline ends. Germline CDR1 is MGHRA and CDR2 is YSYEKL. CDR3 coding DNA: TGCGCCAGCAGCCAAGTTGTGAGGGCGGGCGGCTATGGCTACACCTTC. This gives the protein CASSQVVRAGGYGYTF.

The rearrangement links TRBV5-6 to TRBJ2-5, with D perhaps given as TRBD1 or TRBD2 (5 bases each). This CDR3 spans 14 amino acids. CDR1 and CDR2 (germline): SGHDT, YYEEEE. Between the trimmed V and J ends, which lost 2 bases and 4 bases, there was a span of 12 bases. The CDR3 region is CASSLTGGGETQYF. The CDR3 DNA follows: TGTGCCAGCAGCTTAACAGGTGGGGGAGAGACCCAGTACTTC. Combining the CDR3 with reference TRBV5-6 and TRBJ2-5 gives the whole variable domain DAGVTQSPTHLIKTRGQQVTLRCSPKSGHDTVSWYQQALGQGPQFIFQYYEEEERQRGNFPDRFSGHQFPNYSSELNVNALLLGDSALYLCASSLTGGGETQYFGPGTRLLVL.

The rearrangement joins TRBV7-9 to TRBJ2-3; TRBD1 aligns across 8 bases. The V and J ends lost 9 bases and 1 base, in that order; junction bases with no gene match: 12. The germline V gene encodes CDR1 SEHNR and CDR2 FQNEAQ (reference sequence). The CDR3 consists of 16 residues. This CDR3 is CASRSGSGQGTDTQYF. The CDR3 region has the DNA TGTGCCAGTCGGAGTGGCTCGGGACAGGGCACAGATACGCAGTATTTT.

The V gene is TRBV19, the J gene TRBJ2-5; no clear D. CDR3 length: 11 residues. V dropped 5 bases and J dropped 7 bases, with 8 bases sitting between them. CDR1 is LNHDA and CDR2 is SQIVND in the germline V gene (reference sequence). CDR3 loop: CASSAKGTQYF. CDR3 DNA sequence: TGTGCCAGTAGTGCTAAAGGGACCCAGTACTTC.

The gene calls are TRBV5-1 and TRBJ2-2, with D perhaps matching TRBD2 (6 bases). The CDR3 extends over 14 amino acids. Germline CDR1 reads SGHRS; CDR2 reads YFSETQ. Trimming stripped 2 bases from V and 4 bases from J, with 9 bases between. Written as DNA, the CDR3 is TGCGCCAGCAGCTTTGGGGGGTCCACCGGGGAGCTGTTTTTT. Translated, it gives CASSFGGSTGELFF.

The rearrangement joins TRBV5-8 to TRBJ2-7; D gene uncertain. The V end was cut by 9 bases, the J end by 0 bases, with 16 bases between. This CDR3 is built from 14 residues. The germline V gene encodes CDR1 SGHTS and CDR2 YDEGEE. In DNA form, the CDR3 reads TGTGCCAACCTCCCGACGCGGAGCTCCTACGAGCAGTACTTC. It translates to CANLPTRSSYEQYF.

This clone was observed a handful of times. The chain has TRBV5-6 and TRBJ1-1; D is ambiguous. Germline-derived CDR1 and CDR2 are SGHDT and YYEEEE. This CDR3 region has 14 residues. The ends were cut back, 4 bases at V and 1 base at J, with 11 bases in the middle. DNA for the CDR3: TGTGCCAGCAGCGGGTCGGGTGGGAACACTGAAGCTTTCTTT. Its translation is CASSGSGGNTEAFF.

The chain combines TRBV5-8 with TRBJ2-5; D may be TRBD2 (5 bases). Per the germline V gene, CDR1 is SGHTS and CDR2 is YDEGEE. The CDR3 totals 15 residues. V lost 0 bases, J lost 0 bases, and 9 bases lay in between. CDR3 loop: CASSLGLRYQETQYF. CDR3 DNA sequence: TGTGCCAGCAGCTTGGGACTACGGTACCAAGAGACCCAGTACTTC.

The chain carries TRBV29-1 and TRBJ2-1; D might be TRBD2 (6 bases). Per the germline V gene, CDR1 is SQVTM and CDR2 is ANQGSEA. The CDR3 extends over 14 amino acids. The V gene lost 3 bases and the J gene lost 8 bases, with 17 bases spanning the gap. The CDR3 loop is CSVEARGFLDEQFF. DNA of the CDR3: TGCAGCGTTGAGGCCCGGGGGTTCTTGGATGAGCAGTTCTTC.

The rearrangement joins TRBV5-1 to TRBJ1-1, with D perhaps TRBD1 (5 bases). The germline V and J ends were trimmed by 3 bases and 2 bases, with 11 bases remaining between them. There are 14 residues in the CDR3. CDR1 and CDR2 from the germline V gene are SGHRS and YFSETQ. CDR3 loop: CASSSPGINTEAFF. The CDR3 DNA reads as TGCGCCAGCAGCTCCCCAGGGATAAACACTGAAGCTTTCTTT.

The genes are TRBV15 and TRBJ1-2, with 7 bases that match TRBD1. The length of the CDR3 is 14 residues. Per the germline V gene, CDR1 is LNHNV and CDR2 is YYDKDF (reference sequence). J gave up 1 base and V 3 bases, and 2 bases lay outside the gene matches. This CDR3 reads CATSSRQGNYGYTF. CDR3 DNA: TGTGCCACCAGCAGTCGACAGGGTAACTATGGCTACACCTTC.

This chain uses TRBV15 with TRBJ2-7; D uncertain. Germline assignment: CDR1 LNHNV and CDR2 YYDKDF (reference sequence). V was cut by 7 bases and J by 4 bases, with 8 bases left in between. CDR3 size: 11 residues. In DNA form, the CDR3 reads TGTGCCACCACAGTGGGTTACGAGCAGTACTTC. Protein sequence: CATTVGYEQYF.

The rearrangement links TRBV7-2 to TRBJ1-5; 7 nucleotides align to TRBD1. This CDR3 is built from 15 residues. Germline lookup yields CDR1 SGHTA and CDR2 FQGNSA. Germline trimming cut 1 base from V and 7 bases from J; bases unmatched to any gene: 7. CDR3 region: CASSLGTGGGQPQHF. For the CDR3, the DNA is TGTGCCAGCAGCTTAGGGACAGGAGGAGGCCAGCCCCAGCATTTT.

The rearrangement links TRBV5-5 to TRBJ2-5; no clear D. The V end was cut by 0 bases, the J end by 2 bases, with 11 bases between. Germline-derived CDR1 and CDR2 are SGHKS and YYEKEE (reference sequence). This CDR3 region has 15 residues. CDR3 in amino acids: CASSLAVAGQETQYF. The CDR3 coding sequence is TGTGCCAGCAGCTTGGCCGTGGCAGGTCAAGAGACCCAGTACTTC. The full variable domain, rest sourced from reference TRBV5-5 and TRBJ2-5, is DAGVTQSPTHLIKTRGQQVTLRCSPISGHKSVSWYQQVLGQGPQFIFQYYEKEERGRGNFPDRFSARQFPNYSSELNVNALLLGDSALYLCASSLAVAGQETQYFGPGTRLLVL.

The chain couples TRBV4-1 to TRBJ1-6; 7 bases match TRBD1. Germline loops: CDR1 MGHRA, CDR2 YSYEKL. Losses at the gene ends were 1 base for V and 9 bases for J; bases not matched to a gene: 6. The CDR3 contains 15 residues. This chain's CDR3 is CASSQVSAGGSPLHF. The DNA for the CDR3 is TGCGCCAGCAGCCAAGTATCGGCAGGGGGTTCACCCCTCCACTTT.

This chain connects TRBV11-2 to TRBJ1-2, with 8 bases fitting TRBD1. Germline CDR1 reads SGHAT; CDR2 reads FQNNGV. CDR3 length: 15 amino acids. V shed 4 bases and J 8 bases; nucleotides not matched to a gene: 12. CDR3 amino acids: CASSSRTGKVQGYTF. The CDR3 DNA is TGTGCCAGCAGCTCCCGGACAGGGAAAGTGCAAGGCTACACCTTC.